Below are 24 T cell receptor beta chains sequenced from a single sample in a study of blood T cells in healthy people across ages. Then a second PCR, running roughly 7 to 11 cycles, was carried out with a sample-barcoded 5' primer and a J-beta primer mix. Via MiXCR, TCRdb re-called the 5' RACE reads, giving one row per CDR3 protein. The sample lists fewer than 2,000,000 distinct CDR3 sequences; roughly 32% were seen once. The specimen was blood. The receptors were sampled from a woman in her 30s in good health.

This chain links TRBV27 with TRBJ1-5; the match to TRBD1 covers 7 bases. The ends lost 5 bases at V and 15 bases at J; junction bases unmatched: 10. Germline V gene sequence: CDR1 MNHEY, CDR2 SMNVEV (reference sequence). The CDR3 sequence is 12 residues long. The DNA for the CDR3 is TGTGCCAGCAGTCTGCCGGGACAGATACTGCATTTT. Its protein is CASSLPGQILHF.

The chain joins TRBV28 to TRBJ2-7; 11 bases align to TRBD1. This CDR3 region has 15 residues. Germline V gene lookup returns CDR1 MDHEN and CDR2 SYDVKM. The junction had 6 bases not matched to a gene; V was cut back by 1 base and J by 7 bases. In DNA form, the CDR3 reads TGTGCCAGCAGTTTATTAGGGACAGGGGGACGGGAGCAGTACTTC. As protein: CASSLLGTGGREQYF.

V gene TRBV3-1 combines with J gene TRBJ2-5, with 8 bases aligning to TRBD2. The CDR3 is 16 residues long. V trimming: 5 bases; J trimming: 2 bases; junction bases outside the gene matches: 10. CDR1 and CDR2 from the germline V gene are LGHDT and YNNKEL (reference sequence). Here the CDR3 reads CASSAIAGSPQETQYF. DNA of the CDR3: TGTGCCAGCAGCGCCATAGCGGGGAGCCCTCAAGAGACCCAGTACTTC.

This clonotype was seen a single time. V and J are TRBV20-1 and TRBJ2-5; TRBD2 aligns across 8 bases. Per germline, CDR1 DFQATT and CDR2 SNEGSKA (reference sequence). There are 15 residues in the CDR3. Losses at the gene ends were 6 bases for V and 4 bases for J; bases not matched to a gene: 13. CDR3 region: CSAYSSGPQGETQYF. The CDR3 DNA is TGCAGTGCATACTCTAGCGGGCCCCAGGGAGAGACCCAGTACTTC.

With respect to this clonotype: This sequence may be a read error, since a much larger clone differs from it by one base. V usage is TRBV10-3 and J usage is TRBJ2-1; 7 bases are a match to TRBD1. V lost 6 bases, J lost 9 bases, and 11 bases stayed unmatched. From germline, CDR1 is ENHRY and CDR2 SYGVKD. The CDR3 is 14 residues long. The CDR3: CAIRATGQFGEQFF. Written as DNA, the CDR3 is TGTGCCATCAGAGCGACAGGGCAGTTTGGTGAGCAGTTCTTC.

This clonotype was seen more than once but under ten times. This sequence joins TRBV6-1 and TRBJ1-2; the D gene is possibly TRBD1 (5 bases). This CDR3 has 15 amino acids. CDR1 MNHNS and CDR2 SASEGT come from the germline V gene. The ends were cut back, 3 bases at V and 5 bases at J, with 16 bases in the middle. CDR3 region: CASSDYNRDGYGYTF. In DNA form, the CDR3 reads TGTGCCAGCAGTGATTACAACCGGGACGGATATGGCTACACCTTC.

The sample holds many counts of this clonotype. DNA for the CDR3: TGCAGTGCTCCGGGAGCAGGGAGGTCCCAGTACTTC. Protein product: CSAPGAGRSQYF. This chain uses TRBV20-1 with TRBJ2-5; D is possibly TRBD2 (6 bases). Germline V gives CDR1 DFQATT, CDR2 SNEGSKA (reference sequence). V was pared by 5 bases and J by 9 bases, with 16 bases between. This CDR3 has 12 residues.

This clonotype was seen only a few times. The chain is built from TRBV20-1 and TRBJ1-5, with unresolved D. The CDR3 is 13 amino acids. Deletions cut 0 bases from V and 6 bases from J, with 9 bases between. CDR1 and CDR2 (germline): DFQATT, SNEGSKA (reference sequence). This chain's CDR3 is CSARENVGQPQHF. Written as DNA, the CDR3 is TGCAGTGCTAGAGAAAATGTTGGTCAGCCCCAGCATTTT.

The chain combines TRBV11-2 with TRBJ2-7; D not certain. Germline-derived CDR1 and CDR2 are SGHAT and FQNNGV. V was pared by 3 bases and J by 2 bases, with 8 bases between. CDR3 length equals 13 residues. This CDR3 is CASSFLKTYEQYF. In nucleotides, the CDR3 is TGTGCCAGCAGCTTTTTAAAGACCTACGAGCAGTACTTC.

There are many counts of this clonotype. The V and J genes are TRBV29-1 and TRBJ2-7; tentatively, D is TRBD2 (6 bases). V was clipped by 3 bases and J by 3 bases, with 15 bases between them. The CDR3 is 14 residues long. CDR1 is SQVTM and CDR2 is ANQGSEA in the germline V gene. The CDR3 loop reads CSVEAPQGGYEQYF. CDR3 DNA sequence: TGCAGCGTTGAGGCTCCCCAGGGAGGCTACGAGCAGTACTTC.

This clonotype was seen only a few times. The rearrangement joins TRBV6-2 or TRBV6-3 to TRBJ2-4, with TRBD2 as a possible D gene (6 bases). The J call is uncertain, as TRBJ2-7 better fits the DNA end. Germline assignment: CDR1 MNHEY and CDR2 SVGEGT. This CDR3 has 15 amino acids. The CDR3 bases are TGTGCCAGCAGAACCTGGGGGGACTCGAAATACGAGCAGTACTTC. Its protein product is CASRTWGDSKYEQYF.

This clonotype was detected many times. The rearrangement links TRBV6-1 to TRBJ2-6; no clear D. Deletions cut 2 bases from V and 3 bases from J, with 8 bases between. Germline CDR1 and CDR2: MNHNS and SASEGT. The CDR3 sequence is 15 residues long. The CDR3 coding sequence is TGTGCCAGCAGTGAATTTGGAGATGGGGCCAACGTCCTGACTTTC. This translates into CASSEFGDGANVLTF.

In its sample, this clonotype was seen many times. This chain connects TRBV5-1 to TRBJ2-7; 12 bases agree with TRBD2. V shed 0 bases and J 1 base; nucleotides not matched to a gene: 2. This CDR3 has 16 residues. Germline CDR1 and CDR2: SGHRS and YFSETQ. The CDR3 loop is CASSLATSGRSYEQYF. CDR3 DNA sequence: TGCGCCAGCAGCTTGGCGACTAGCGGGAGATCCTACGAGCAGTACTTC.

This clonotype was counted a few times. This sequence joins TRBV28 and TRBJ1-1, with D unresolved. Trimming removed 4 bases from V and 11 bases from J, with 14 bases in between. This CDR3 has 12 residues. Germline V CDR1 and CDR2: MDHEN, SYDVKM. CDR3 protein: CASSSQLFRAFF. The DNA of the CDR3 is TGTGCCAGCAGTTCCCAGTTGTTTAGGGCTTTCTTT.

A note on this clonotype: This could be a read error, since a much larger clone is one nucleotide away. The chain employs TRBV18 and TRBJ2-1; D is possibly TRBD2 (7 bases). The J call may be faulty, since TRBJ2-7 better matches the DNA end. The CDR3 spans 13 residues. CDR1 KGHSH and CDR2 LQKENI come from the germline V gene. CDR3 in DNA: TGTGCTGGGACCCGGGGGGCGAACAATGAGCAGTACTTC. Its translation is CAGTRGANNEQYF.

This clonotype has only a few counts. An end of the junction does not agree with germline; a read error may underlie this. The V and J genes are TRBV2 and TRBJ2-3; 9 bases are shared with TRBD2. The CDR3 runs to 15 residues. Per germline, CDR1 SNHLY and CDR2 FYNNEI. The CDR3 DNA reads TGTGCCAGCAGTCGGACTAGCGCCGGCACAGATACGCCGTATTTT. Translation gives CASSRTSAGTDTPYF.

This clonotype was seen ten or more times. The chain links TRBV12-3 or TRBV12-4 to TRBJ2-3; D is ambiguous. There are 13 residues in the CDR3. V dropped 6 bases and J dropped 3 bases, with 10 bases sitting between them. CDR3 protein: CASRGSTTDTQYF. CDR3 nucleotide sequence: TGTGCCAGCAGGGGTTCAACAACAGATACGCAGTATTTT.

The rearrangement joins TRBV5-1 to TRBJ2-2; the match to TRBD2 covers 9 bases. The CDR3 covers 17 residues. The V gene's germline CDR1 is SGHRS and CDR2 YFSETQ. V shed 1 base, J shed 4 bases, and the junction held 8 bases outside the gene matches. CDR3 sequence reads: CASSLTGGRAGTGELFF. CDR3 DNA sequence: TGCGCCAGCAGCTTGACTGGCGGGAGGGCCGGCACCGGGGAGCTGTTTTTT.

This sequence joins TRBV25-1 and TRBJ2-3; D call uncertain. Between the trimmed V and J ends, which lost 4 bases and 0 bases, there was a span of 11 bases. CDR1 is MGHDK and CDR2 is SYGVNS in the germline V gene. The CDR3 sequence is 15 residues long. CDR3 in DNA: TGTGCCAGCAGTGGGCAGTCTTCTAGCACAGATACGCAGTATTTT. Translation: CASSGQSSSTDTQYF.

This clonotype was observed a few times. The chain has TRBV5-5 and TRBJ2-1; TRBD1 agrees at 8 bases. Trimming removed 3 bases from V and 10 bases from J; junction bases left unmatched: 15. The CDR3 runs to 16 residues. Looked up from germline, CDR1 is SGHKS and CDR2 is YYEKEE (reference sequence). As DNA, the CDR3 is TGTGCCAGCAGCTGGGCCGCAGGGGGCAGGACTGGAGAGCAGTTCTTC. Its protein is CASSWAAGGRTGEQFF.

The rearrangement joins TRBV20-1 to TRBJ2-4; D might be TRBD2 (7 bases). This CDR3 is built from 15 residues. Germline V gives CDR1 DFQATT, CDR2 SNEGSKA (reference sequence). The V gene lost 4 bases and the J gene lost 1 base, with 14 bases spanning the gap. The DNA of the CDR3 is TGCAGTGCTAACCGGGGGGCGGGTGCCAAAAACATTCAGTACTTC. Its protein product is CSANRGAGAKNIQYF.

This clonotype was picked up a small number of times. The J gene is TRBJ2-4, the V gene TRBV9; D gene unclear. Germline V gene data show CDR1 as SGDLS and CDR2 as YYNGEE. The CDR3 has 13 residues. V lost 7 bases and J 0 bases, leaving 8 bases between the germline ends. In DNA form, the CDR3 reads TGTGCCAGCCACACGGTAGCCAAAAACATTCAGTACTTC. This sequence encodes CASHTVAKNIQYF.

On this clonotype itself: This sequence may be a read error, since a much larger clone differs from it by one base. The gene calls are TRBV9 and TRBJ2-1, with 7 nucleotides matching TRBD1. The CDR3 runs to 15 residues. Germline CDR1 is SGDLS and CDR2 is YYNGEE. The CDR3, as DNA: TGTGCCAGCAGCGTAGCAGGGACAGCCTACAGTGAGCAGTTCTTC. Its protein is CASSVAGTAYSEQFF.

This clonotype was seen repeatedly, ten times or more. The CDR3 bases are TGCAGTGCTAGAAATTCTCGTCGGATGGACGAGCAGTACTTC. Its protein is CSARNSRRMDEQYF. J is TRBJ2-7 and V is TRBV20-1, with no clear D. There are 14 residues in the CDR3. V was shortened by 2 bases and J by 5 bases, with 16 bases between the two germline ends. The germline V gene has CDR1 DFQATT and CDR2 SNEGSKA (reference sequence).